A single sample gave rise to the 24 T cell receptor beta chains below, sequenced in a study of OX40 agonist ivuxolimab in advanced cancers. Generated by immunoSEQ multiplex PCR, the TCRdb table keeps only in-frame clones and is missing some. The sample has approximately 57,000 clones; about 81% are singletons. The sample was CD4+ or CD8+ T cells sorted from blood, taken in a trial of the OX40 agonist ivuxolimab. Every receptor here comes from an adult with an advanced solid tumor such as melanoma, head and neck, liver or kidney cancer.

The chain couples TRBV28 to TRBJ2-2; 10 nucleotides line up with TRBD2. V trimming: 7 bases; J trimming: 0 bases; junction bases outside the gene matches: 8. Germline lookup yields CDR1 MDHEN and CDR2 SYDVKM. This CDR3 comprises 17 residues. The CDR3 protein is CASTLGLATSNTGELFF. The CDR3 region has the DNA TGTGCCAGCACCCTGGGACTAGCGACATCGAACACCGGGGAGCTGTTTTTT.

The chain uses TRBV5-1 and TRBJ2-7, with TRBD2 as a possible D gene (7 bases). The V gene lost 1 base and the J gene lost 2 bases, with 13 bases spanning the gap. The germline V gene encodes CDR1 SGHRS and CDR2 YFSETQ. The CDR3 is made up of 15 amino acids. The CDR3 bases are TGCGCCAGCAGCTTGACCGGGGGGCCGACCTACGAGCAGTACTTC. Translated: CASSLTGGPTYEQYF. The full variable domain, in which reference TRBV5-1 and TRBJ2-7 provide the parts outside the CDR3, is KAGVTQTPRYLIKTRGQQVTLSCSPISGHRSVSWYQQTPGQGLQFLFEYFSETQRNKGNFPGRFSGRQFSNSRSEMNVSTLELGDSALYLCASSLTGGPTYEQYFGPGTRLTVT.

The DNA of the CDR3 is TGTGCCAGCAGTGAACTGAGGGGCCAAAAAAACATTCAGTACTTC. Amino acids: CASSELRGQKNIQYF. The V call is TRBV6-1, the J call TRBJ2-4; TRBD1 or TRBD2 may be the D gene (5 bases each). CDR1 is MNHNS, CDR2 SASEGT, per germline. There are 15 residues in the CDR3. The V and J ends lost 2 bases and 4 bases respectively, with 12 bases between them.

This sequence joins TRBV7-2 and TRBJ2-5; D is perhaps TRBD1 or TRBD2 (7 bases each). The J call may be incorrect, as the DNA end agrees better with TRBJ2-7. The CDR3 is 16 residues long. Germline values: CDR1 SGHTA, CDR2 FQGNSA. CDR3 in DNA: TGTGCCAGCAGCTTAGAGGGGGCTAGCGGCTCCTACGAGCAGTACTTC. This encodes CASSLEGASGSYEQYF.

The CDR3 DNA reads TGTGCCAGCAGTCCCCTCCGCCTCGGGACAGGCCTCTACAATGAGCAGTTCTTC. Its translation is CASSPLRLGTGLYNEQFF. This chain uses TRBV6-4 with TRBJ2-1; 8 bases map to TRBD1. This CDR3 is 18 amino acids long. With 5 bases clipped from V and 3 bases from J, the junction kept 15 bases outside the gene matches. The germline gives CDR1 MRHNA, CDR2 SNTAGT.

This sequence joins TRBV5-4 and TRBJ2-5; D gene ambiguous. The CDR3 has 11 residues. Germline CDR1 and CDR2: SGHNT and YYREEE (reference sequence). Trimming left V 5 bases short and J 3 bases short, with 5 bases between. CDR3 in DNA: TGTGCCAGCAGTTATGAAGAGACCCAGTACTTC. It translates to CASSYEETQYF.

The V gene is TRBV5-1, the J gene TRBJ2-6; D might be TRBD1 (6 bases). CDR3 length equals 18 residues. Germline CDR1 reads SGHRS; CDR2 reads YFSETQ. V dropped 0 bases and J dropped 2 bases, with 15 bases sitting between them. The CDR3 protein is CASSLEGRGFPGANVLTF. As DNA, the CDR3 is TGCGCCAGCAGCTTGGAGGGCAGGGGATTCCCTGGGGCCAACGTCCTGACTTTC.

CDR3 region: CASSFETGSQPQHF. CDR3 nucleotides: TGCGCCAGCAGCTTTGAGACAGGCAGTCAGCCCCAGCATTTT. This sequence joins TRBV5-1 and TRBJ1-5; possible D gene TRBD1, 6 bases. Deletions cut 2 bases from V and 6 bases from J, with 12 bases between. The CDR3 spans 14 residues. The V gene's germline CDR1 is SGHRS and CDR2 YFSETQ.

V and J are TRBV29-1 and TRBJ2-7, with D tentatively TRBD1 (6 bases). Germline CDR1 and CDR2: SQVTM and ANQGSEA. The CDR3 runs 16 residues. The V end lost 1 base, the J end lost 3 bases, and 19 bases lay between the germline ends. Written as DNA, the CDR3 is TGCAGCGTTGAAGGGGCCATGAGGGGACATTACTACGAGCAGTACTTC. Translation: CSVEGAMRGHYYEQYF.

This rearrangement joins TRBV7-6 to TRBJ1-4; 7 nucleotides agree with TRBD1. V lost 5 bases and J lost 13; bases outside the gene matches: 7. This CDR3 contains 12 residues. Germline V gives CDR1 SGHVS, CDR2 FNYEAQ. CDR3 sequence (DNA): TGTGCCAGCAGCCCAGGGGGGGGAGCACTGTTTTTT. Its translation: CASSPGGGALFF.

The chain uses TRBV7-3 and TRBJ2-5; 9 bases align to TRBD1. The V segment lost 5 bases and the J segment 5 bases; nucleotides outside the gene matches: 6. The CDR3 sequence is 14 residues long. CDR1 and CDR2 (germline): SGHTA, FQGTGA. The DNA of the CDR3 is TGTGCCAGCAGCCCTACAGGGACAGGGGAGACCCAGTACTTC. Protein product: CASSPTGTGETQYF.

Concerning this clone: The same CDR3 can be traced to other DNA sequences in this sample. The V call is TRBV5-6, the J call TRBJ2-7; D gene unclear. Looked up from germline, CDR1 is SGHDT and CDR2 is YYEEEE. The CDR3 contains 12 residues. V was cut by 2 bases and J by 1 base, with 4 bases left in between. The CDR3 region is CASSLASYEQYF. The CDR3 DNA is TGTGCCAGCAGCTTAGCGTCCTACGAGCAGTACTTC.

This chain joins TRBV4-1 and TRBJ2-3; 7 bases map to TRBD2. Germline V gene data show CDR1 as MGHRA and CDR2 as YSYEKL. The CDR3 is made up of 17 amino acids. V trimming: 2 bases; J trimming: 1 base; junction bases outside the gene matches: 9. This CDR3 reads CASSQPTSASRTDTQYF. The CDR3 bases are TGCGCCAGCAGCCAACCCACTAGCGCCTCCCGCACAGATACGCAGTATTTT.

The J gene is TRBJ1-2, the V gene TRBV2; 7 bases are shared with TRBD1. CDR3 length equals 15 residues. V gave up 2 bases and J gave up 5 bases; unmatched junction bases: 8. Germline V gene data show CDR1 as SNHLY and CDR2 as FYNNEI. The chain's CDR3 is CASSETGTVRYGYTF. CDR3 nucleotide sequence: TGTGCCAGCAGTGAAACGGGGACAGTCCGGTATGGCTACACCTTC.

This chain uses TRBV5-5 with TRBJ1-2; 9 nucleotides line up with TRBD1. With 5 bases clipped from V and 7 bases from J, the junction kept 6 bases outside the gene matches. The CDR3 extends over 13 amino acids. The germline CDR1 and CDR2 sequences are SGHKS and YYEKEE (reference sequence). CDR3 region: CASSWTGVGGYTF. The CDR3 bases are TGTGCCAGCAGTTGGACAGGGGTGGGTGGCTACACCTTC.

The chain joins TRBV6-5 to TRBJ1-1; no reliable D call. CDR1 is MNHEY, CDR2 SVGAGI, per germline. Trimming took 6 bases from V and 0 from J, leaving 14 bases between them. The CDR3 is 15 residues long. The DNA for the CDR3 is TGTGCCAGCAGCCTATCTAGGGTAATGAACACTGAAGCTTTCTTT. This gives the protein CASSLSRVMNTEAFF.

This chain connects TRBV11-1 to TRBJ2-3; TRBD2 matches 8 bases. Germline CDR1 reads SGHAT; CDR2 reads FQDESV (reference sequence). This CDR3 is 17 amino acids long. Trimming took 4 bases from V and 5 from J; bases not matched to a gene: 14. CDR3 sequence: CASSSKDGAGEQDTQYF. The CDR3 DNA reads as TGTGCCAGCAGCTCCAAGGACGGAGCGGGGGAGCAAGATACGCAGTATTTT.

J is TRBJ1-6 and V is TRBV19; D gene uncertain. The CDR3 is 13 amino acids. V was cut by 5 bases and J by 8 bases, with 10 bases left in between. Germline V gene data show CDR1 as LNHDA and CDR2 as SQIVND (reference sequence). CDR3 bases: TGTGCCAGTAGTTTCTCGGCCGATTCACCCCTCCACTTT. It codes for CASSFSADSPLHF.

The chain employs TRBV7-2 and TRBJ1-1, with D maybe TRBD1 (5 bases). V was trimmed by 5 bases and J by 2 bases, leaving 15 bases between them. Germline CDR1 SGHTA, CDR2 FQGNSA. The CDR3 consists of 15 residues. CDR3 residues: CASSGARVQNTEAFF. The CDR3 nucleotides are TGTGCCAGCAGCGGGGCGCGGGTCCAAAACACTGAAGCTTTCTTT.

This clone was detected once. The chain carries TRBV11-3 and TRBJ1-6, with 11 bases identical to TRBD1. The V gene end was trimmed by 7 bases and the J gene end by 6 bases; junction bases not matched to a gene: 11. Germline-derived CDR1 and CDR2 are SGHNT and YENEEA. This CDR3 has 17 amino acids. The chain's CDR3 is CASTTMRTGGRNSPLHF. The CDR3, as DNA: TGTGCCAGCACCACTATGAGGACAGGGGGCCGTAATTCACCCCTCCACTTT. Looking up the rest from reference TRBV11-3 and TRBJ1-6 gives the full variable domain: EAGVVQSPRYKIIEKKQPVAFWCNPISGHNTLYWYLQNLGQGPELLIRYENEEAVDDSQLPKDRFSAERLKGVDSTLKIQPAELGDSAVYLCASTTMRTGGRNSPLHFGNGTRLTVT.

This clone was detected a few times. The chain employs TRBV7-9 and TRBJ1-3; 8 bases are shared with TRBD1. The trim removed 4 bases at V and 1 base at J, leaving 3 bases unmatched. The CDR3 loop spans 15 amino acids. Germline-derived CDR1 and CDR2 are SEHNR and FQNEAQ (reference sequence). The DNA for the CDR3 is TGTGCCAGCAGCTCGGACAGGGCTTCTGGAAACACCATATATTTT. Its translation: CASSSDRASGNTIYF.

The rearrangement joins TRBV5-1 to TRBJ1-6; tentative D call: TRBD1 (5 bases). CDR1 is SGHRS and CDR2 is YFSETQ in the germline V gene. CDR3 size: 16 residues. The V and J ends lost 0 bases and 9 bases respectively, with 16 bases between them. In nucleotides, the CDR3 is TGCGCCAGCAGCTTGGGGGGGAATTCGGCAACTTCACCCCTCCACTTT. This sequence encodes CASSLGGNSATSPLHF. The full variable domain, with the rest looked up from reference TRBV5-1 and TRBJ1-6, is KAGVTQTPRYLIKTRGQQVTLSCSPISGHRSVSWYQQTPGQGLQFLFEYFSETQRNKGNFPGRFSGRQFSNSRSEMNVSTLELGDSALYLCASSLGGNSATSPLHFGNGTRLTVT.

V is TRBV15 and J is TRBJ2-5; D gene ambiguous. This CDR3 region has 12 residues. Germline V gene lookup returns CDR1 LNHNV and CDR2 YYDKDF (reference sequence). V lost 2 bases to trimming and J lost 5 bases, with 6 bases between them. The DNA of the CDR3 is TGTGCCACCAGCAGACACCGGGAGACCCAGTACTTC. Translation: CATSRHRETQYF.

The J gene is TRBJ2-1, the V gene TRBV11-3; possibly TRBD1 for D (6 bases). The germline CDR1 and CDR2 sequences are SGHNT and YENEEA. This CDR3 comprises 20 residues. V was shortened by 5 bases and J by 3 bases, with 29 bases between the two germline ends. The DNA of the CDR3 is TGTGCCAGCAGCCAAGGCTGGACAGCCGATCTTCCTTACAACTACAATGAGCAGTTCTTC. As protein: CASSQGWTADLPYNYNEQFF.